This T cell receptor beta chain was profiled in a study of T cell repertoires in cytomegalovirus infection. Across the study: Public TCR beta signatures provided an indication of both CMV infection and a matching HLA type. The study, taken as a whole, reports: The ex vivo response was dominated by HLA-C-restricted CMV-specific TCR beta clonotypes. Summed frequency of shared TCR beta families picked out CMV carriers who also had the relevant HLA.

This clonotype was detected many times. Antigen specificity is unknown. TCRdb processed the reads anew with MiXCR; each CDR3 protein has one entry. The sample yields approximately 500,000 distinct CDR3 sequences, 11% seen once. Trimming left V 5 bases short and J 6 bases short, with 12 bases between. The CDR3 length is 13 residues. Germline V gene sequence: CDR1 SGHAT, CDR2 FQDESV (reference sequence). The chain recombines TRBV11-1 with TRBJ2-3, with no clear D. The specimen sequenced was PBMCs. The sequence was obtained from a human donor in good health (CMV status not recorded). Some clones in this sample may be carry-over from other donors' samples. The DNA of the CDR3 is TGTGCCAGCAGCGCTACTCGCGTGGATACGCAGTATTTT. Its translation is CASSATRVDTQYF.